This record covers a single T cell receptor beta chain. Its antigen is unidentified. The data were obtained in a study of CD8 T cells in ankylosing spondylitis. Whole-study results and caveats: According to the report, clones linked to the disease were significantly enriched in matched synovial fluid samples taken from ankylosing spondylitis patients.

Germline values: CDR1 MDHEN, CDR2 SYDVKM. V lost 8 bases, J lost 9 bases, and 9 bases stayed unmatched. The CDR3 spans 13 residues. Making the TCR beta libraries involved quantitative 5'-RACE with molecular barcodes. MiXCR, applied by TCRdb to the 5' RACE reads, yields one record per CDR3 protein. Altogether some 140,000 distinct CDR3 sequences are present, 7.5% to 9.5% being singletons, with the ten largest covering about 7.3%. The sequenced sample consisted of synovial fluid, either unsorted or a sorted T cell fraction (not recorded which). This receptor was identified in a male donor with ankylosing spondylitis. The gene calls are TRBV28 and TRBJ1-5, with 8 nucleotides matching TRBD1. The CDR3 region is CASRGQDPRPQHF. In DNA form, the CDR3 reads TGTGCCAGCCGGGGACAGGACCCTCGGCCCCAGCATTTT.